This T cell receptor (beta chain) was obtained from a study of T cell responses to AZD1222 COVID-19 vaccine. Study-level results: Repertoires were collected only later (after the peak T cell response had occurred). Donor demographics were predominantly white British with a female majority; clonal diversity may be underestimated.

About this clone itself: What it binds is unknown.

Assay used: immunoSEQ multiplex PCR; TCRdb lists only in-frame clones, some missing. The table has roughly 150,000 clones, 85% to 95% seen once. Losses at the gene ends were 5 bases for V and 13 bases for J; bases not matched to a gene: 13. CDR1 is SQVTM, CDR2 ANQGSEA, per germline. This CDR3 is built from 13 residues. The sequenced sample was peripheral blood, obtained 28 days after the second AZD1222 dose. The J gene is TRBJ2-1, the V gene TRBV29-1; 8 nucleotides match TRBD2. This receptor was identified in an adult who received the AZD1222 COVID-19 vaccine. CDR3 protein: CSVLILGGGGQFF. CDR3 bases: TGCAGCGTTCTAATCCTCGGGGGGGGCGGACAGTTCTTC.